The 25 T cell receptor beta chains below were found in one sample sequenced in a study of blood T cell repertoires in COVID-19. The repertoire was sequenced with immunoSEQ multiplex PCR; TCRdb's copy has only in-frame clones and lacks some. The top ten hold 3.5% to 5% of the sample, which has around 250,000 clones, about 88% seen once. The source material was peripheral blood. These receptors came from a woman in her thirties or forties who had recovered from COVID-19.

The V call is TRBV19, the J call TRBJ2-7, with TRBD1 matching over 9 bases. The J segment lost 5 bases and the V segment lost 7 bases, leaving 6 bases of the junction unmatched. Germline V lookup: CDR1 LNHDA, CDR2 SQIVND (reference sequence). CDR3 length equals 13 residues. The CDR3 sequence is CASTIGQGNEQYF. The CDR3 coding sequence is TGTGCCAGTACGATAGGACAGGGGAACGAGCAGTACTTC.

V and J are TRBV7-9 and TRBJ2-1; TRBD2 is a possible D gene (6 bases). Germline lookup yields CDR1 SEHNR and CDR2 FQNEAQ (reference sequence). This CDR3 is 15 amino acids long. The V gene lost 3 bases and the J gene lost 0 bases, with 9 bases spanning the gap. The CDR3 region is CASSLGLHSYNEQFF. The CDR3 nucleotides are TGTGCCAGCAGCTTGGGACTTCACTCCTACAATGAGCAGTTCTTC.

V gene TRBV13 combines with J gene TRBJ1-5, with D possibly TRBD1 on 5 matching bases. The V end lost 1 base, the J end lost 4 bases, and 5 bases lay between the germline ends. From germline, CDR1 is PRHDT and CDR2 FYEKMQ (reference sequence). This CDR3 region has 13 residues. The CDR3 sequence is CASSLAGNQPQHF. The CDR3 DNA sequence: TGTGCCAGCAGCTTAGCAGGGAATCAGCCCCAGCATTTT.

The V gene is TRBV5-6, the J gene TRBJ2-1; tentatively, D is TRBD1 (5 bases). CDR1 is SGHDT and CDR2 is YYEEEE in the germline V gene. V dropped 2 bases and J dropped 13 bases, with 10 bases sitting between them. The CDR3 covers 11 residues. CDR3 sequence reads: CASSLRGRQFF. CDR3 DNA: TGTGCCAGCAGCTTAAGGGGCCGACAGTTCTTC.

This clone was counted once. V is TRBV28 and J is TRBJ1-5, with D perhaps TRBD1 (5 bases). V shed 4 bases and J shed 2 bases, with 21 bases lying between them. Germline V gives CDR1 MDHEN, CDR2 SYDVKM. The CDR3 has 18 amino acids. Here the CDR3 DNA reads TGTGCCAGCAGTTCTGAAGCGGGACTAACTTGGCGCAATCAGCCCCAGCATTTT. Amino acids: CASSSEAGLTWRNQPQHF. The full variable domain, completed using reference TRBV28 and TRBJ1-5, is DVKVTQSSRYLVKRTGEKVFLECVQDMDHENMFWYRQDPGLGLRLIYFSYDVKMKEKGDIPEGYSVSREKKERFSLILESASTNQTSMYLCASSSEAGLTWRNQPQHFGDGTRLSIL.

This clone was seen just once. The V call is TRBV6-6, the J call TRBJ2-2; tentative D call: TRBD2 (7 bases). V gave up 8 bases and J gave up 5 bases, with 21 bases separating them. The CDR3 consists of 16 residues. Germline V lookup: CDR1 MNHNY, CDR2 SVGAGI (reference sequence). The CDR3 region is CASHFIGGAHTGELFF. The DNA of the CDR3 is TGTGCCAGCCATTTTATAGGGGGGGCGCATACCGGGGAGCTGTTTTTT.

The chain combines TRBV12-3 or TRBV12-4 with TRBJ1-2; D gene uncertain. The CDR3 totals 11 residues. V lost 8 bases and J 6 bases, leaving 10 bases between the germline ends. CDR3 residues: CASALSHGYTF. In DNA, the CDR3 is TGTGCCAGCGCGCTGTCTCATGGCTACACCTTC.

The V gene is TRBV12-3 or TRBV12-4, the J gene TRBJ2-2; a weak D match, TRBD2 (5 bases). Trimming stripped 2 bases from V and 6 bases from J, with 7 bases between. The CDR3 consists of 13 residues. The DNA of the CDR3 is TGTGCCAGCAGTTTAACGGGGTCCGGGGAGCTGTTTTTT. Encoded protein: CASSLTGSGELFF.

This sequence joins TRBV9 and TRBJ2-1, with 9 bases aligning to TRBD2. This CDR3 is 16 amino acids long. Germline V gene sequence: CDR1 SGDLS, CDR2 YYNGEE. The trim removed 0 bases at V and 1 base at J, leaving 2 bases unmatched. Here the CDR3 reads CASSVGTSGSYNEQFF. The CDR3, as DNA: TGTGCCAGCAGCGTAGGTACTAGCGGGTCCTACAATGAGCAGTTCTTC. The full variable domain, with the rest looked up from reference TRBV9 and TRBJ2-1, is DSGVTQTPKHLITATGQRVTLRCSPRSGDLSVYWYQQSLDQGLQFLIQYYNGEERAKGNILERFSAQQFPDLHSELNLSSLELGDSALYFCASSVGTSGSYNEQFFGPGTRLTVL.

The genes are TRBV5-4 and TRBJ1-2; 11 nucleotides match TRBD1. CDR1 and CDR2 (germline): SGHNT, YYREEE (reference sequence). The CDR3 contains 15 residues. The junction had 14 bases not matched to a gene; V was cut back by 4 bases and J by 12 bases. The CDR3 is CASSKGQGDLFYHTF. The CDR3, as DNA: TGTGCCAGCAGCAAGGGACAGGGGGACCTATTCTATCACACCTTC.

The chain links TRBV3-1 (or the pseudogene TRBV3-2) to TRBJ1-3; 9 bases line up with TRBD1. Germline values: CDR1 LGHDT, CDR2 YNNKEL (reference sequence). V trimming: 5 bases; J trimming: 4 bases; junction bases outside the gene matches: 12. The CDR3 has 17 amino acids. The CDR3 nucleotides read TGTGCCAGCAGCATAACCCCAGGGACAGGGACCGGAAACACCATATATTTT. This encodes CASSITPGTGTGNTIYF.

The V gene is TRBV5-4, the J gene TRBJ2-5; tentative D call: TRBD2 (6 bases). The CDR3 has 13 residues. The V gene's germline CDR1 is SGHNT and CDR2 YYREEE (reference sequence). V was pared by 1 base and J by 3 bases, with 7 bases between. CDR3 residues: CASSLTGEETQYF. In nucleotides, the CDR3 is TGTGCCAGCAGCTTGACGGGAGAAGAGACCCAGTACTTC.

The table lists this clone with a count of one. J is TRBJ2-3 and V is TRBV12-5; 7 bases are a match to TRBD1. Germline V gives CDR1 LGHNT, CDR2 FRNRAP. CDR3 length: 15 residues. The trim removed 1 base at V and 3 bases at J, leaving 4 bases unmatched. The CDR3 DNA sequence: TGTGCTAGTGGTTTGGGGGGACAGCGTACAGATACGCAGTATTTT. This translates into CASGLGGQRTDTQYF.

The CDR3 spells CASSQGPGLGSPLHF. The CDR3 bases are TGCGCCAGCAGCCAAGGGCCCGGACTGGGCTCACCCCTCCACTTT. The chain combines TRBV4-1 with TRBJ1-6; D is uncertain. Germline assignment: CDR1 MGHRA and CDR2 YSYEKL. Trimming cost V 1 base and J 10 bases, with 14 bases left between them. The CDR3 sequence is 15 residues long.

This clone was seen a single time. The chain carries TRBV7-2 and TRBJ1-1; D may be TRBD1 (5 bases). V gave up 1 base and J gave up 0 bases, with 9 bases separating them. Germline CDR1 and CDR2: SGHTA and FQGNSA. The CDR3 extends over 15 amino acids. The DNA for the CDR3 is TGTGCCAGCAGCTTAGATGGGGGGATGAACACTGAAGCTTTCTTT. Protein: CASSLDGGMNTEAFF.

The CDR3 DNA follows: TGTGCCATCCGGAGGGGGGGGGCAGATACGCAGTATTTT. Amino acids: CAIRRGGADTQYF. The genes are TRBV5-4 and TRBJ2-3; maybe TRBD2 (7 bases). Deletions cut 9 bases from V and 4 bases from J, with 15 bases between. The length of the CDR3 is 13 residues. Germline CDR1 is SGHNT and CDR2 is YYREEE (reference sequence).

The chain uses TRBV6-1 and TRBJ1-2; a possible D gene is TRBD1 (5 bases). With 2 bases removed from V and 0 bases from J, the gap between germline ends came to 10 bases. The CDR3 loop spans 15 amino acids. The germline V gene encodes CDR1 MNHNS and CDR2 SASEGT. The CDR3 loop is CASSETGLTNYGYTF. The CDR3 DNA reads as TGTGCCAGCAGTGAAACAGGCCTTACTAACTATGGCTACACCTTC.

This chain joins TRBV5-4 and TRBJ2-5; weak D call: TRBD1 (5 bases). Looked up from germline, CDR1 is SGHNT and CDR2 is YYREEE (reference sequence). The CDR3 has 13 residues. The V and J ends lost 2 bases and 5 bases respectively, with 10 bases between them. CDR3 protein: CASSFSSGETQYF. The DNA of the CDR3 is TGTGCCAGCAGCTTTTCCTCAGGGGAGACCCAGTACTTC.

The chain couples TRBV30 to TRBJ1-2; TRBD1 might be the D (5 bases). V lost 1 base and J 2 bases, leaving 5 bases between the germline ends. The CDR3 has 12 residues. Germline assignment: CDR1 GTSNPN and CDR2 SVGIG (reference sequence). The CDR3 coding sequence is TGTGCCTGGAGTGGGACAAACTATGGCTACACCTTC. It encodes CAWSGTNYGYTF.

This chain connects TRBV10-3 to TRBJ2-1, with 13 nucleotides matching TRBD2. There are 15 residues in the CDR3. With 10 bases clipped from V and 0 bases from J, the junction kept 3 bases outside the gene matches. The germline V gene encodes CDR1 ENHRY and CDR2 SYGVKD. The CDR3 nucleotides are TGTGCCACCCGGACTAGCGGGGGCTCCTACAATGAGCAGTTCTTC. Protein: CATRTSGGSYNEQFF.

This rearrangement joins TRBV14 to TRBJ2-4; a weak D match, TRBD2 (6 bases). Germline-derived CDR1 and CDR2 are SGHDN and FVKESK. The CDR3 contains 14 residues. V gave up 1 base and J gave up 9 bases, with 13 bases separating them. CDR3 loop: CASSQVAGSAIQYF. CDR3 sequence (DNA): TGTGCCAGCAGCCAAGTCGCGGGGTCGGCCATTCAGTACTTC.

The CDR3 reads CATSRLLNQPQHF. The CDR3 region has the DNA TGTGCCACCAGCAGACTTCTGAATCAGCCCCAGCATTTT. The V and J genes are TRBV15 and TRBJ1-5; D remains ambiguous. CDR1 and CDR2 from the germline V gene are LNHNV and YYDKDF (reference sequence). The V end lost 2 bases, the J end lost 4 bases, and 6 bases lay between the germline ends. The CDR3 runs 13 residues.

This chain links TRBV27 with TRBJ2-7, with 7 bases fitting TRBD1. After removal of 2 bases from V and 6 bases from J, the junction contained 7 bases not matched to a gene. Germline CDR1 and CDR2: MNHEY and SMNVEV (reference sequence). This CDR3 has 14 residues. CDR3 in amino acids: CASSLRQGGSEQYF. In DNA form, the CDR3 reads TGTGCCAGCAGTTTAAGACAGGGTGGATCCGAGCAGTACTTC.

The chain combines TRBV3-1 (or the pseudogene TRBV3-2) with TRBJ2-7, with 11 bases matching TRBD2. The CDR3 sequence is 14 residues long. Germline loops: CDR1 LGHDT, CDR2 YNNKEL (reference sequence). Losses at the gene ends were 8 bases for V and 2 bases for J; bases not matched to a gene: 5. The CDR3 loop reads CASQGLAETYEQYV. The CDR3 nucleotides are TGTGCCAGCCAGGGACTAGCGGAAACCTACGAGCAGTACGTC.

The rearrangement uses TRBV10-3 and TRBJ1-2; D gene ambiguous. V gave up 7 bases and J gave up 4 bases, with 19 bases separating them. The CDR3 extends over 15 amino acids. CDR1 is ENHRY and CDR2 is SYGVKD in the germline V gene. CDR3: CAIKPNTGFGYGYTF. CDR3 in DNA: TGTGCCATCAAGCCGAATACGGGGTTCGGCTATGGCTACACCTTC.